Each of the 16 T cell receptor beta chains below was sequenced from the same sample in a study of response to subunit inactivated influenza vaccine. TCRdb fed the RT-PCR reads into MiXCR, producing one record per CDR3 protein. The sample includes more than 700,000 distinct CDR3 sequences, 20% to 25% of them seen just once. The source was PBMCs from blood, collected 4 to 6 days after vaccination. These receptors all come from a man in his fifties or sixties who received an inactivated influenza vaccine.

This clonotype was counted only a few times. The rearrangement links TRBV7-9 to TRBJ2-2; D not resolved. Trimming took off 7 bases at V and 7 bases at J, with 22 bases between the two ends. Germline V gives CDR1 SEHNR, CDR2 FQNEAQ (reference sequence). The CDR3 length is 16 residues. CDR3 region: CASTEVGVRKNGELFF. The CDR3 DNA sequence: TGTGCCAGCACCGAGGTTGGGGTTCGAAAGAACGGGGAGCTGTTTTTT.

Ten or more counts support this clonotype. V is TRBV5-1 and J is TRBJ2-3; 9 bases are shared with TRBD2. This CDR3 has 16 residues. Germline values: CDR1 SGHRS, CDR2 YFSETQ. V lost 2 bases to trimming and J lost 4 bases; unmatched junction nucleotides: 8. The CDR3 nucleotides read TGCGCCAGCAGCTTACAGGGGCGGGAGGGCGCAGATACGCAGTATTTT. This sequence encodes CASSLQGREGADTQYF.

This clonotype was seen a few times. The genes are TRBV10-3 and TRBJ1-2, with D perhaps TRBD1 (6 bases). Germline assignment: CDR1 ENHRY and CDR2 SYGVKD. Deletions cut 1 base from V and 8 bases from J, with 14 bases between. The CDR3 runs to 14 residues. For the CDR3, the DNA is TGTGCCATCAGTGAGTGGCAGGGGACCCGAGGCTACACCTTC. It translates to CAISEWQGTRGYTF.

This clonotype appeared many times. The chain uses TRBV28 and TRBJ1-6, with a possible D match to TRBD1 (5 bases). The V end was cut by 6 bases, the J end by 4 bases, with 13 bases between. The germline V gene has CDR1 MDHEN and CDR2 SYDVKM. CDR3 length: 15 residues. The CDR3 protein is CASSDGTRYNSPLHF. In DNA form, the CDR3 reads TGTGCCAGCAGCGACGGGACGCGTTATAATTCACCCCTCCACTTT. Based on the CDR3 plus reference TRBV28 and TRBJ1-6, the full variable domain is DVKVTQSSRYLVKRTGEKVFLECVQDMDHENMFWYRQDPGLGLRLIYFSYDVKMKEKGDIPEGYSVSREKKERFSLILESASTNQTSMYLCASSDGTRYNSPLHFGNGTRLTVT.

This chain connects TRBV18 to TRBJ2-7; D gene uncertain. The V gene lost 8 bases and the J gene lost 6 bases, with 11 bases spanning the gap. Germline V lookup: CDR1 KGHSH, CDR2 LQKENI. The CDR3 runs to 11 residues. CDR3 in amino acids: CASPPGGEQYF. Here the CDR3 DNA reads TGTGCCAGCCCCCCGGGTGGCGAGCAGTACTTC. The full variable domain, in which reference TRBV18 and TRBJ2-7 provide the parts outside the CDR3, is NAGVMQNPRHLVRRRGQEARLRCSPMKGHSHVYWYRQLPEEGLKFMVYLQKENIIDESGMPKERFSAEFPKEGPSILRIQQVVRGDSAAYFCASPPGGEQYFGPGTRLTVT.

The gene calls are TRBV29-1 and TRBJ1-5; perhaps TRBD1 as D (6 bases). V lost 4 bases, J lost 2 bases, and 9 bases lay in between. There are 13 residues in the CDR3. CDR1 and CDR2 (germline): SQVTM, ANQGSEA. The CDR3, as DNA: TGCAGCGTTGGACAGGAGGGCAATCAGCCCCAGCATTTT. Translating gives CSVGQEGNQPQHF.

The chain employs TRBV2 and TRBJ2-7; maybe TRBD1 (6 bases). The CDR3 is 15 residues long. The germline V and J ends were trimmed by 0 bases and 1 base, with 10 bases remaining between them. The germline V gene has CDR1 SNHLY and CDR2 FYNNEI. This CDR3 reads CASSEAGTPSYEQYF. The DNA of the CDR3 is TGTGCCAGCAGTGAAGCCGGGACACCGTCCTACGAGCAGTACTTC.

The V gene is TRBV3-1, the J gene TRBJ1-5; D not resolved. CDR1 is LGHDT and CDR2 is YNNKEL in the germline V gene (reference sequence). The CDR3 runs 14 residues. V lost 1 base and J lost 0, with 4 bases in between. In DNA, the CDR3 is TGTGCCAGCAGCCAAGGAGTTAGCAATCAGCCCCAGCATTTT. It encodes CASSQGVSNQPQHF. Using reference TRBV3-1 and TRBJ1-5 for the parts outside the CDR3, the full variable domain is DTAVSQTPKYLVTQMGNDKSIKCEQNLGHDTMYWYKQDSKKFLKIMFSYNNKELIINETVPNRFSPKSPDKAHLNLHINSLELGDSAVYFCASSQGVSNQPQHFGDGTRLSIL.

This clonotype was detected only a few times. This sequence joins TRBV5-6 and TRBJ1-4; no clear D. The CDR3 extends over 15 amino acids. Looked up from germline, CDR1 is SGHDT and CDR2 is YYEEEE. V gave up 0 bases and J gave up 5 bases, with 11 bases separating them. In DNA form, the CDR3 reads TGTGCCAGCAGCTTGGTCGATAGGCCGAATGAAAAACTGTTTTTT. Its protein is CASSLVDRPNEKLFF.

There are many counts of this clonotype. CDR3 in DNA: TGCAGCGCCGGCGTACAGGGTGGAAACACTGAAGCTTTCTTT. This gives the protein CSAGVQGGNTEAFF. V is TRBV29-1 and J is TRBJ1-1; possibly TRBD1 for D (6 bases). The CDR3 is 14 residues long. The V end lost 7 bases, the J end lost 2 bases, and 17 bases lay between the germline ends. From germline, CDR1 is SQVTM and CDR2 ANQGSEA.

The V gene is TRBV7-8, the J gene TRBJ2-5; 10 bases agree with TRBD2. The germline V gene encodes CDR1 SGHVS and CDR2 FQNEAQ. The CDR3 totals 16 residues. V lost 5 bases and J lost 2; bases outside the gene matches: 8. The CDR3 sequence is CASSPGRTSGQETQYF. DNA for the CDR3: TGTGCCAGCAGCCCAGGGCGGACTAGCGGACAAGAGACCCAGTACTTC.

J is TRBJ2-4 and V is TRBV30, with D perhaps matching TRBD1 (6 bases). This CDR3 comprises 14 residues. V lost 7 bases and J lost 0, with 13 bases in between. CDR1 and CDR2 from the germline V gene are GTSNPN and SVGIG (reference sequence). In nucleotides, the CDR3 is TGTGCCTCCCGGGACATCTTAGCCAAAAACATTCAGTACTTC. Translated: CASRDILAKNIQYF.

The rearrangement joins TRBV7-2 to TRBJ2-7, with D perhaps matching TRBD1 or TRBD2 (5 bases each). This CDR3 contains 12 residues. The germline gives CDR1 SGHTA, CDR2 FQGNSA. The V gene lost 1 base and the J gene lost 7 bases, with 8 bases spanning the gap. The CDR3 nucleotides read TGTGCCAGCAGCTTAGGTTGGGGGGAGCAGTACTTC. Its translation is CASSLGWGEQYF.

This rearrangement joins TRBV12-3 or TRBV12-4 to TRBJ2-7, with 7 bases identical to TRBD1. The CDR3 sequence is 12 residues long. With V trimmed by 11 bases and J by 2 bases, 6 bases remained unmatched. CDR3 sequence: CACRQGPYEQYF. In DNA form, the CDR3 reads TGTGCCTGTAGACAGGGTCCCTACGAGCAGTACTTC.

The sample holds a few counts of this clonotype. The chain links TRBV20-1 to TRBJ1-5, with TRBD1 matching 7 bases. The CDR3 totals 14 residues. After removal of 7 bases from V and 0 bases from J, the junction contained 6 bases not matched to a gene. Germline CDR1 DFQATT, CDR2 SNEGSKA (reference sequence). The CDR3, as DNA: TGCAGTGACCGCAGGGGGGCTAGCAATCAGCCCCAGCATTTT. It codes for CSDRRGASNQPQHF.

The chain links TRBV30 to TRBJ2-7, with D perhaps TRBD1 or TRBD2 (5 bases each). Trimming stripped 5 bases from V and 2 bases from J, with 16 bases between. In germline, CDR1 is GTSNPN, CDR2 SVGIG (reference sequence). This CDR3 region has 14 residues. The CDR3 DNA reads TGTGCCTGGGTCGCCCGTCAGGGACCCTACGAGCAGTACTTC. Protein sequence: CAWVARQGPYEQYF.